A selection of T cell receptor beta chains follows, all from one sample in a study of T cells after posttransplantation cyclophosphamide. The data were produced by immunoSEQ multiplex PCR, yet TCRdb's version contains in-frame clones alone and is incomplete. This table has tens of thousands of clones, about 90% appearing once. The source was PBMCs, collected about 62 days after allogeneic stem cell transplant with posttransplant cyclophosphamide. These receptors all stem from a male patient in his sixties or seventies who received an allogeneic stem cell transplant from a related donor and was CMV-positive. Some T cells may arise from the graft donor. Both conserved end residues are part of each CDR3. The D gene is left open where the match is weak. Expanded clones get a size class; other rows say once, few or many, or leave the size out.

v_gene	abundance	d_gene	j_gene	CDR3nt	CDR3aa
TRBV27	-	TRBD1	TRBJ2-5	TGTGCCAGCAGGGACAGGTCCCGAACAAGAGAGACCCAGTACTTC	CASRDRSRTRETQYF
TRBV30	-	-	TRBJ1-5	TGTGCCTGGAGTGAGACAGATAATCAGCCCCAGCATTTT	CAWSETDNQPQHF
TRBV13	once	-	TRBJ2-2	TGTGCCAGCAGCCCCCCGACAGGACCGAACACCGGGGAGCTGTTTTTT	CASSPPTGPNTGELFF
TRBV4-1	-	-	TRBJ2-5	TGCGCCAGCAGCCAAGTTAGTCTCCAAGAGACCCAGTACTTC	CASSQVSLQETQYF
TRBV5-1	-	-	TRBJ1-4	TGCGCCAGCAGCTTCGGGGGGCAGGAAGAAAAACTGTTTTTT	CASSFGGQEEKLFF
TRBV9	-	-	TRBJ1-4	TGTGCCAGCAGCGGAGGACGGGGGGCAACTAATGAAAAACTGTTTTTT	CASSGGRGATNEKLFF
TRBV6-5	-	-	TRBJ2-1	TGTGCCAGCAGTCGGGGGGCCTCCTACAATGAGCAGTTCTTC	CASSRGASYNEQFF
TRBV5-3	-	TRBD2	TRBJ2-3	TGTGCCAGAAGCTTACAGCGGGGGGGCGTCACAGATACGCAGTATTTT	CARSLQRGGVTDTQYF
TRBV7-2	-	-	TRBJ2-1	TGTGCCAGCAGCCCGCCGGGGAGATACTACAATGAGCAGTTCTTC	CASSPPGRYYNEQFF
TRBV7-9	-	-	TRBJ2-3	TGTGCCAGCAGCCCTGGGGGGGCCAGAAGCACAGATACGCAGTATTTT	CASSPGGARSTDTQYF
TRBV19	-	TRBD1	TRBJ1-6	TGTGCCAGTAGTATAGATGCAGGGGGAAGTTCACCCCTCCACTTT	CASSIDAGGSSPLHF
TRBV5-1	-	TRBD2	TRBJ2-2	TGCGCCAGCAGCTTGGCCGGGAGGGGGACCGGGGAGCTGTTTTTT	CASSLAGRGTGELFF
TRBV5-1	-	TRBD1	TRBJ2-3	TGCGCCAGCAGCTTGGAAGGGGGCATCGGCACAGATACGCAGTATTTT	CASSLEGGIGTDTQYF
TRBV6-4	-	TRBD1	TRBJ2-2	TGTGCCAGCAGTGAATTCTTTTGGGACAGATCGAACACCGGGGAGCTGTTTTTT	CASSEFFWDRSNTGELFF
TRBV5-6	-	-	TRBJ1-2	TGTGCCAGCAGCTTACTGGGGCACCGAGGCTACACCTTC	CASSLLGHRGYTF
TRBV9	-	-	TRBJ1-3	TGTGCCAGCAACAAGGGGCCCTCTGGAAACACCATATATTTT	CASNKGPSGNTIYF
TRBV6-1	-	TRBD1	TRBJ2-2	TGTGCCAGCAGCATGGGACAGGGGTGGACCGGGGAGCTGTTTTTT	CASSMGQGWTGELFF
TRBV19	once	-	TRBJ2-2	TGTGCCAGTAGTAGCCCGCTAGAGTCTTTCACCGGGGAGCTGTTTTTT	CASSSPLESFTGELFF
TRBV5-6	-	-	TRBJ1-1	TGTGCCAGCAGCTTGGGTCTTTCAGGTGACACTGAAGCTTTCTTT	CASSLGLSGDTEAFF
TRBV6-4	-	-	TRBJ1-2	TGTGCCAGCAGCCGGACAGCTACTAACTATGGCTACACCTTC	CASSRTATNYGYTF